This T cell receptor beta chain is from a study of blood T cell repertoires in COVID-19. Across the study: Samples taken during acute and convalescent COVID-19 were collected in the United States, Italy and Spain. The cDNA or gDNA used as material had been derived from T cells, B-cell-depleted T cells, or PBMCs.

The CDR3 is 15 residues long. Germline loops: CDR1 SGHTA, CDR2 FQGNSA. Trimming took 0 bases from V and 2 from J, leaving 8 bases between them. In the study's own analysis: Counts of nucleated cells, estimated from reference gene primer amplification, were obtained. Repertoires were generated with immunoSEQ multiplex PCR, while TCRdb's copy carries only in-frame clones and drops some. V, J and clone size derive from that table, while D and trimming were established from the DNA sequence. Of 85,000 to 130,000 clones listed, 65% to 90% are singletons. The rearrangement uses TRBV7-2 and TRBJ2-1, with D maybe TRBD2 (5 bases). The TCR sequence derives from a man aged 60-69 years with acute or convalescent COVID-19. The sequencing input was peripheral blood. CDR3 sequence reads: CASSLARGPYNEQFF. CDR3 DNA sequence: TGTGCCAGCAGCTTAGCGCGAGGGCCCTACAATGAGCAGTTCTTC.